This record concerns one T cell receptor beta chain sequence. Its target antigen remains unknown. It has no much larger one-base neighbor in the sample; base qualities were not kept. This sample stems from a study of shared clonotypes between healthy human individuals (TCRdb year 2020). About the study as a whole: Three men and two women, aged 18 to 49 years, made up the cohort. For each donor, CD4 naive and CD4 memory were each given three plates, CD8 naive was given two plates, and CD8 memory was given one plate. Blood TCR repertoires of four to six healthy adults were deeply sequenced to estimate repertoire size and the extent of clonotype sharing between individuals. To increase sequencing depth and limit assay-specific biases, different laboratories used diverse techniques to prepare libraries and sequence TCR repertoires. Per donor, leukapheresis produced somewhere between about 0.94 and 9.5 billion PBMCs. Study-wide conclusions, independent of this receptor: When a few donors were compared, the shared fraction of clonotypes was 5% to 6.5% for naive CD4, around 3.6% for naive CD8, more than 2% for memory CD4, and approximately 0.4% for memory CD8. Clonotypes shared by all four sorted-subset donors showed higher generation probabilities than non-shared clonotypes. The small number of donors limited the genetic and exposure-history diversity represented. Naive subsets generally had larger estimated clonotype richness than memory subsets did. Even with the large sequencing depth, rarefaction of the sorted-subset datasets indicated that sequencing was incomplete. Based on pairwise subsampling, the degree of clonotype sharing among donors was expected to be affected by sequencing depth. Sampling was limited to blood, and TCR repertoires in tissue likely differ from TCR repertoires in blood.

The CDR3 covers 14 residues, taking in both the cysteine and the phenylalanine. Of all the DNA, just the CDR3 is kept, 42 bases in frame from base 1. CDR1 and CDR2 are read off the germline V gene as MNHEY and SVGAGI. Relative to germline, V is missing 0 bases and J is missing 6 bases, with 4 bases of the junction outside any gene match. The donors were healthy, HIV-negative adults who had no recently reported acute infections or vaccinations. Every donor was a Caucasian adult residing in Nashville, Tennessee, USA. Magnetic negative selection was used to enrich CD4+ T cells, after which naive cells were positively selected on CD45RA and the negative fraction became the memory subset. Blood was collected by leukapheresis, and PBMCs were isolated by Ficoll-Histopaque density gradient centrifugation and then cryopreserved in liquid nitrogen vapor phase. Analytical flow cytometry was used to check the purity and quantity of every magnetically sorted T cell population. From each sorted fraction, genomic DNA was isolated and quantified by UV absorbance on a Nanodrop 2000c.

Using the deep immunoSEQ assay, multiplex PCR amplified TCR CDR3 regions from genomic DNA. For each cell subset, the extracted genomic DNA was distributed evenly across all wells of several immunoSEQ 96-well plates, and each plate served as one replicate. Each replicate PCR for sorted subsets received 200 ng genomic DNA, equal to roughly 30,000 T cell genomes. Purified libraries were measured with a Qubit 3.0 fluorometer, size-checked on a Bioanalyzer 2100, and measured again with the KAPA Library Quantification kit. A separate single-read 150-cycle Illumina NextSeq 550 flow cell was used to sequence each immunoSEQ 96-well plate. In the authors' own workflow: Because the immunoSEQ output included only junctional sequences and no quality scores, the filtering could not be the same as the filtering used for full-length reads. To assign V/J genes and CDR3, sequences were annotated using PyIR, a Python wrapper for IgBLAST v1.9, with IMGT germline references. Reads were filtered out if the reads had weak V/J assignments (E-value above 1e-6), no CDR3, stop codons, out-of-frame junctions, or ambiguous translated residues. V3J clonotypes were defined as sequences sharing an identical inferred V gene, J gene, and CDR3 amino acid sequence. Percentage overlap between repertoires was computed as shared unique clonotypes divided by the size of the smaller repertoire. RTK rarefaction, the Chao1 estimator, and Recon v2.1 estimates of unobserved clonotypes were used to assess repertoire richness. For all TCRbeta clonotypes obtained by the gDNA method from a few donors, generation probabilities were computed with OLGA. TCRdb took this table from immuneACCESS and kept in-frame rearrangements with V and J called. Such tables lack part of the clones; where checked against another copy, unresolved V genes explain under half of the gap, and the rest is unexplained. The V and J calls and clone size are taken from that table; D and trimming were inferred from the DNA. This sample has some 1,100,000 clones in its table, and approximately 80% of those were observed once. The top ten clonotypes cover 0.52% of the sample.

Sequences were obtained from memory CD4+ T cells from PBMCs. Sample cell subset or site, as interpreted from the label and publication: CD45RA-negative fraction. The rearranged chain carries TRBV6-5 and TRBJ1-2; a stretch of 7 junction bases matches TRBD1. The receptor was derived from a man aged 18 to 29 in good health. Some clones in this sample may be carry-over from other donors' samples. Read as DNA, the sequence is TGTGCCAGCAGTTACTCGGGACAGCCTAATGGCTACACCTTC. The resulting protein is CASSYSGQPNGYTF.